The 29 T cell receptor beta chains below come from one sample, sequenced in a study of regulatory T cells in long-lasting Graves disease. CDR3-region Arm-PCR and iRepertoire HTBI primers produced the TCR beta libraries. TCRdb recomputed calls from the multiplex PCR reads with MiXCR, one row per CDR3 protein. The data contain 450,000 or so distinct CDR3 sequences, approximately 23% of them seen just once; the ten biggest clones take up around 13%. Time point in this sample: persistent/refractory GD, antithyroid drugs over 5 years with positive TRAb. The TCR library was prepared using RNA isolated from PBMCs. This specimen consisted of peripheral blood mononuclear cells (PBMCs), obtained when the disease was refractory, from a patient treated with antithyroid drugs. The receptors stem from a female donor with Graves disease.

As for this clonotype: With a much larger clone just one base away, this may be a read error. The CDR3 does not close with the conserved phenylalanine or tryptophan, likely indicating a read error. This chain connects TRBV12-3 or TRBV12-4 to TRBJ2-7; D call uncertain. The CDR3 spans 13 residues. Between the trimmed V and J ends, which lost 7 bases and 3 bases, there was a span of 13 bases. CDR3 nucleotide sequence: TGTGCCAGCACCGCCATAACCCACTACGAGCAGTACCTC. Encoded protein: CASTAITHYEQYL.

This chain connects TRBV7-3 to TRBJ2-5; 7 nucleotides agree with TRBD1. This CDR3 has 14 residues. Unmatched junction bases numbered 6, after V lost 5 bases and J lost 3 bases. Germline V gene lookup returns CDR1 SGHTA and CDR2 FQGTGA. CDR3 loop: CASSRGDSEETQYF. CDR3 coding DNA: TGTGCCAGCAGCCGAGGGGACAGCGAAGAGACCCAGTACTTC.

This clonotype was seen at least ten times. The rearrangement uses TRBV6-1 and TRBJ1-1; the D gene is possibly TRBD1 (6 bases). The germline V and J ends were trimmed by 5 bases and 1 base, with 14 bases remaining between them. This CDR3 spans 15 amino acids. CDR1 MNHNS and CDR2 SASEGT come from the germline V gene. CDR3 sequence (DNA): TGTGCCAGCAGTCCGTCCGGGACAACGAACACTGAAGCTTTCTTT. Residues: CASSPSGTTNTEAFF.

This clonotype was seen only a few times. The V call is TRBV7-8, the J call TRBJ2-4; D might be TRBD1 or TRBD2, each matching 5 bases. This CDR3 has 15 residues. Trimming stripped 2 bases from V and 4 bases from J, with 12 bases between. CDR1 is SGHVS and CDR2 is FQNEAQ in the germline V gene. In nucleotides, the CDR3 is TGTGCCAGCAGCTTACTAGGGACGGCTAAAAACATTCAGTACTTC. Its protein product is CASSLLGTAKNIQYF.

For this clonotype: One end of the junction does not line up with germline, which may come from a read error. The chain combines TRBV6-1 with TRBJ2-7; 13 positions match TRBD2. The CDR3 runs to 18 residues. CDR1 MNHNS and CDR2 SASEGT come from the germline V gene. The CDR3 region is CASSALGTSGKDKYGQYF. The CDR3 DNA reads as TGTGCCAGCAGTGCGCTCGGGACTAGCGGGAAGGATAAGTACGGGCAGTACTTC.

Only a few counts were recorded for this clonotype. V usage is TRBV19 and J usage is TRBJ1-2, with D uncertain. Germline CDR1 and CDR2: LNHDA and SQIVND (reference sequence). V shed 4 bases and J shed 6 bases, with 15 bases lying between them. The CDR3 sequence is 14 residues long. The CDR3 bases are TGTGCCAGTAGTACCATACACTCCCTGGATGGCTACACCTTC. It yields the protein CASSTIHSLDGYTF.

This clonotype occurred a few times. This chain links TRBV10-3 with TRBJ2-2; D perhaps matches TRBD2 (6 bases). The CDR3 extends over 15 amino acids. V dropped 4 bases and J dropped 5 bases, with 14 bases sitting between them. Germline lookup yields CDR1 ENHRY and CDR2 SYGVKD. The CDR3 spells CAISATGDPTGELFF. As DNA, the CDR3 is TGTGCCATCAGTGCGACGGGGGACCCAACCGGGGAGCTGTTTTTT.

This rearrangement joins TRBV6-5 to TRBJ2-7; the match to TRBD2 covers 8 bases. CDR1 is MNHEY and CDR2 is SVGAGI in the germline V gene. The CDR3 is 16 residues long. V was clipped by 4 bases and J by 5 bases; unmatched bases: 13. The CDR3 sequence is CASSSYRIAGLDEQYF. The CDR3 DNA reads as TGTGCCAGCAGTTCATACCGGATAGCGGGGCTGGACGAGCAGTACTTC.

This clonotype has ten or more counts. The chain joins TRBV2 to TRBJ2-2; 7 positions match TRBD2. V shed 8 bases and J 1 base; nucleotides not matched to a gene: 4. The length of the CDR3 is 14 residues. Germline loops: CDR1 SNHLY, CDR2 FYNNEI. This CDR3 is CASRGDRNTGELFF. The CDR3 coding sequence is TGTGCCAGCCGGGGGGATAGGAACACCGGGGAGCTGTTTTTT.

This clonotype has ten or more counts. The rearrangement uses TRBV15 and TRBJ1-2; D possibly corresponds to TRBD1 (6 bases). Between the trimmed V and J ends, which lost 0 bases and 7 bases, there was a span of 9 bases. From germline, CDR1 is LNHNV and CDR2 YYDKDF (reference sequence). The CDR3 consists of 13 residues. This chain's CDR3 is CATSRDGTRGYTF. CDR3 DNA sequence: TGTGCCACCAGCAGAGATGGGACACGTGGCTACACCTTC.

V gene TRBV28 combines with J gene TRBJ2-5; 13 bases align to TRBD2. The V gene end was trimmed by 4 bases and the J gene end by 2 bases; junction bases not matched to a gene: 10. CDR1 and CDR2 from the germline V gene are MDHEN and SYDVKM. The CDR3 has 18 amino acids. CDR3 coding DNA: TGTGCCAGCAGTTGGGCCGGGACTAGCGGGGCGAAACAAGAGACCCAGTACTTC. This sequence encodes CASSWAGTSGAKQETQYF.

A few counts support this clonotype. The chain links TRBV5-6 to TRBJ2-7, with no clear D. V was shortened by 1 base and J by 6 bases, with 11 bases between the two germline ends. The CDR3 loop spans 13 amino acids. Per germline, CDR1 SGHDT and CDR2 YYEEEE. Here the CDR3 DNA reads TGTGCCAGCAGCTTGTTATGGGAAGGCGAGCAGTACTTC. This gives the protein CASSLLWEGEQYF.

The chain links TRBV19 to TRBJ2-7; D might be TRBD2 (5 bases). The V and J ends lost 2 bases and 3 bases respectively, with 14 bases between them. CDR3 length: 15 amino acids. Per germline, CDR1 LNHDA and CDR2 SQIVND (reference sequence). Here the CDR3 DNA reads TGTGCCAGTAGTATATCAGCGGCTGCTTACTACGAGCAGTACTTC. Translated: CASSISAAAYYEQYF.

This clonotype appeared many times. The rearrangement links TRBV6-1 to TRBJ1-6; D not resolved. This CDR3 has 12 residues. V shed 7 bases and J shed 3 bases, with 4 bases lying between them. CDR1 is MNHNS, CDR2 SASEGT, per germline. CDR3 amino acids: CASKHYNSPLHF. In nucleotides, the CDR3 is TGTGCCAGCAAGCACTATAATTCACCCCTCCACTTT.

This clonotype was recorded a few times. This CDR3 reads CASSPGLHLGIGPLHF. For the CDR3, the DNA is TGTGCCAGCAGTCCCGGGTTACACCTGGGGATTGGGCCCCTCCACTTT. The chain employs TRBV12-3 or TRBV12-4 and TRBJ1-6; no clear D gene. V shed 5 bases and J shed 13 bases, with 24 bases lying between them. The CDR3 extends over 16 amino acids.

This clonotype was counted only a few times. V and J are TRBV24-1 and TRBJ2-5, with D possibly being TRBD2 (6 bases). Germline V gene data show CDR1 as KGHDR and CDR2 as SFDVKD. V dropped 9 bases and J dropped 4 bases, with 11 bases sitting between them. This CDR3 comprises 12 residues. The CDR3 nucleotides read TGTGCCACCGGGACCGGGGGAGAGACCCAGTACTTC. Translated: CATGTGGETQYF.

V usage is TRBV12-5 and J usage is TRBJ2-1, with TRBD1 matching over 10 bases. Per the germline V gene, CDR1 is LGHNT and CDR2 is FRNRAP. With 1 base clipped from V and 5 bases from J, the junction kept 8 bases outside the gene matches. This CDR3 comprises 17 residues. The chain's CDR3 is CASGLAKSGTGDNEQFF. CDR3 nucleotide sequence: TGTGCTAGTGGTTTGGCCAAATCCGGGACAGGGGACAATGAGCAGTTCTTC.

The V call is TRBV11-2, the J call TRBJ2-5; 9 positions agree with TRBD2. The J segment lost 5 bases and the V segment lost 2 bases, leaving 9 bases of the junction unmatched. The CDR3 spans 16 residues. Germline lookup yields CDR1 SGHAT and CDR2 FQNNGV. The chain's CDR3 is CASSLRGGRASETQYF. CDR3 coding DNA: TGTGCCAGCAGCTTACGAGGCGGGAGGGCCTCGGAGACCCAGTACTTC.

This clonotype was observed many times. V gene TRBV29-1 combines with J gene TRBJ2-7; perhaps TRBD1 as D (6 bases). V was trimmed by 4 bases and J by 1 base, leaving 11 bases between them. CDR1 is SQVTM and CDR2 is ANQGSEA in the germline V gene. This CDR3 comprises 13 residues. This chain's CDR3 is CSVVQGPSYEQYF. The CDR3 DNA follows: TGCAGCGTTGTACAGGGTCCGTCCTACGAGCAGTACTTC.

The chain uses TRBV20-1 and TRBJ2-7; D might be TRBD2 (5 bases). V was trimmed by 6 bases and J by 7 bases, leaving 19 bases between them. CDR1 DFQATT and CDR2 SNEGSKA come from the germline V gene (reference sequence). The CDR3 contains 13 residues. CDR3 residues: CSALGLVSIEQYF. The CDR3 bases are TGCAGTGCCCTCGGACTGGTTAGTATAGAGCAGTACTTC.

This clonotype was seen ten or more times. The J gene is TRBJ2-7, the V gene TRBV12-3 or TRBV12-4, with no clear D. The CDR3 is 14 residues long. Trimming cost V 3 bases and J 3 bases, with 12 bases left between them. For the CDR3, the DNA is TGTGCCAGCAGTTTCGTTGGGATCGACTACGAGCAGTACTTC. This encodes CASSFVGIDYEQYF.

This clonotype has ten or more counts. The chain combines TRBV6-1 with TRBJ1-2, with TRBD1 as a possible D gene (5 bases). CDR1 MNHNS and CDR2 SASEGT come from the germline V gene. V was pared by 1 base and J by 4 bases, with 13 bases between. The CDR3 consists of 15 residues. This CDR3 is CASSEVEGTAYGYTF. The CDR3 DNA reads as TGTGCCAGCAGTGAAGTAGAGGGGACGGCCTATGGCTACACCTTC.

This clonotype came up a few times. Relative to the germline gene, one junction end is altered; a read error may explain this. The chain has TRBV7-9 and TRBJ2-7; TRBD1 is a possible D gene (6 bases). The germline gives CDR1 SEHNR, CDR2 FQNEAQ (reference sequence). The CDR3 totals 14 residues. This chain's CDR3 is CAGSPRDRTYEQYF. The CDR3 coding sequence is TGTGCCGGCAGCCCCCGAGACAGGACCTACGAGCAGTACTTC.

This clonotype was seen at least ten times. The V and J genes are TRBV27 and TRBJ2-2, with no clear D. The CDR3 contains 14 residues. Per germline, CDR1 MNHEY and CDR2 SMNVEV (reference sequence). V was trimmed by 0 bases and J by 7 bases, leaving 9 bases between them. CDR3 sequence reads: CASSLSRLSGELFF. In DNA, the CDR3 is TGTGCCAGCAGTTTATCTCGGCTGAGCGGGGAGCTGTTTTTT.

This clonotype was seen ten or more times. The chain employs TRBV6-1 and TRBJ2-5, with D maybe TRBD2 (7 bases). The CDR3 is 13 amino acids. Germline values: CDR1 MNHNS, CDR2 SASEGT. V was clipped by 6 bases and J by 7 bases, with 15 bases between them. The CDR3, as DNA: TGTGCCAGCAGAGAGGAGGGGGGGTGGACCCAGTACTTC. As protein: CASREEGGWTQYF.

The chain joins TRBV19 to TRBJ2-2; no reliable D call. The CDR3 loop spans 16 amino acids. Trimming stripped 3 bases from V and 2 bases from J, with 13 bases between. Germline values: CDR1 LNHDA, CDR2 SQIVND (reference sequence). The CDR3, as DNA: TGTGCCAGTAGTATGTGGACCGATTCTAACACCGGGGAGCTGTTTTTT. The encoded protein is CASSMWTDSNTGELFF.

In its sample, this clonotype was seen many times. The chain carries TRBV6-1 and TRBJ2-7, with D possibly called TRBD1 or TRBD2 (5 bases each). CDR1 and CDR2 (germline): MNHNS, SASEGT. The CDR3 contains 15 residues. V dropped 0 bases and J dropped 0 bases, with 9 bases sitting between them. The CDR3 coding sequence is TGTGCCAGCAGTGAAGCCGGGGCAGGCTCCTACGAGCAGTACTTC. Translation gives CASSEAGAGSYEQYF.

The genes are TRBV6-1 and TRBJ2-7, with D possibly being TRBD2 (5 bases). Trimming pared 4 bases from V and 0 bases from J, leaving 16 bases between. Germline lookup yields CDR1 MNHNS and CDR2 SASEGT. The CDR3 totals 16 residues. CDR3 sequence: CASSGDRGGSSYEQYF. Here the CDR3 DNA reads TGTGCCAGCAGTGGAGACCGGGGTGGCTCCTCCTACGAGCAGTACTTC.

A few counts support this clonotype. The genes are TRBV7-8 and TRBJ1-2; TRBD1 agrees at 7 bases. There are 14 residues in the CDR3. The germline CDR1 and CDR2 sequences are SGHVS and FQNEAQ. Trimming cost V 4 bases and J 3 bases; bases outside gene matches: 5. The CDR3 coding sequence is TGTGCCAGCAGCTCAGGGGGGTTCGACTATGGCTACACCTTC. Translated, it gives CASSSGGFDYGYTF.